Presented here are 29 T cell receptor beta chains from one specimen sequenced in a study of early T cells in non-severe SARS-CoV-2 infection. TCRdb reprocessed the 5' RACE reads via MiXCR and lists one record per CDR3 protein. The repertoire includes around 20,000 distinct CDR3 sequences, about 4% of them detected once, and roughly 1.5% sits in the top ten. Material for sequencing was whole blood. These receptors came from an adult who was a healthcare worker with PCR-confirmed SARS-CoV-2 infection or an uninfected control (not recorded which).

In its sample, this clonotype was seen many times. This rearrangement joins TRBV11-2 to TRBJ2-1; TRBD1 matches 10 bases. The germline V gene has CDR1 SGHAT and CDR2 FQNNGV. The CDR3 covers 15 residues. Trimming at V came to 5 bases and at J to 6 bases, leaving 7 bases not matched to a gene. CDR3 sequence reads: CASSLTGGAFNEQFF. CDR3 nucleotides: TGTGCCAGCAGCCTGACAGGGGGCGCCTTCAATGAGCAGTTCTTC.

About this clonotype itself: Since a much larger clone is just one base distant, this may be a read error. The gene calls are TRBV3-1 and TRBJ1-5, with D possibly TRBD1 on 6 matching bases. The CDR3 contains 13 residues. Per germline, CDR1 LGHDT and CDR2 YNNKEL (reference sequence). CDR3 loop: CASSPGDYQPRHF. CDR3 nucleotides: TGTGCCAGCAGCCCAGGGGATTATCAGCCCCGGCATTTT. Using reference TRBV3-1 and TRBJ1-5 for the parts outside the CDR3, the full variable domain is DTAVSQTPKYLVTQMGNDKSIKCEQNLGHDTMYWYKQDSKKFLKIMFSYNNKELIINETVPNRFSPKSPDKAHLNLHINSLELGDSAVYFCASSPGDYQPRHFGDGTRLSIL.

This clonotype appeared many times. The V call is TRBV7-6, the J call TRBJ1-1, with D perhaps TRBD1 (6 bases). The V gene's germline CDR1 is SGHVS and CDR2 FNYEAQ. CDR3 size: 17 residues. Trimming stripped 1 base from V and 1 base from J, with 16 bases between. The CDR3 sequence: CASSLGPRGRTNTEAFF. The CDR3 bases are TGTGCCAGCAGCTTAGGCCCGCGGGGGCGAACGAACACTGAAGCTTTCTTT.

This clonotype came up many times. The chain couples TRBV5-1 to TRBJ1-6; TRBD1 might be the D (6 bases). The germline gives CDR1 SGHRS, CDR2 YFSETQ. Deletions cut 4 bases from V and 7 bases from J, with 12 bases between. The CDR3 is 14 residues long. The CDR3 sequence: CASSPGHDNSPLHF. The DNA for the CDR3 is TGCGCCAGCAGCCCGGGACACGACAATTCACCCCTCCACTTT.

This clonotype was seen many times. The rearrangement joins TRBV9 to TRBJ1-2, with unresolved D. Germline V gene lookup returns CDR1 SGDLS and CDR2 YYNGEE. V lost 5 bases, J lost 6 bases, and 11 bases lay in between. This CDR3 is 12 amino acids long. In DNA form, the CDR3 reads TGTGCCAGCAGGCACGGCCTTAATGGCTACACCTTC. Translating it yields CASRHGLNGYTF.

The sample holds many counts of this clonotype. The gene calls are TRBV7-6 and TRBJ1-4; no clear D. Trimming pared 2 bases from V and 8 bases from J, leaving 18 bases between. This CDR3 has 16 residues. Germline V lookup: CDR1 SGHVS, CDR2 FNYEAQ. In DNA form, the CDR3 reads TGTGCCAGCAGCTTAAGGGCAAGTGGAGGCGGCGAAAAACTGTTTTTT. Amino acids: CASSLRASGGGEKLFF.

There are many counts of this clonotype. The V call is TRBV12-3 or TRBV12-4, the J call TRBJ2-7; 8 positions match TRBD2. This CDR3 is built from 11 residues. J gave up 6 bases and V 8 bases, and 3 bases lay outside the gene matches. CDR3 sequence: CASGSGGEQYF. CDR3 DNA sequence: TGTGCCAGCGGCAGCGGGGGCGAGCAGTACTTC.

This clonotype was seen many times. This chain links TRBV6-4 with TRBJ2-1, with TRBD2 matching 8 bases. CDR1 MRHNA and CDR2 SNTAGT come from the germline V gene. CDR3 length: 14 amino acids. Germline trimming cut 4 bases from V and 9 bases from J; bases unmatched to any gene: 8. CDR3 region: CASSVQIAGFEQFF. CDR3 in DNA: TGTGCCAGCAGTGTCCAAATAGCGGGGTTTGAGCAGTTCTTC.

This clonotype was observed a handful of times. The chain carries TRBV27 and TRBJ2-1; possibly TRBD2 for D (5 bases). This CDR3 is 15 amino acids long. V gave up 1 base and J gave up 8 bases, with 15 bases separating them. Germline V gene lookup returns CDR1 MNHEY and CDR2 SMNVEV (reference sequence). Here the CDR3 reads CASSLYPSLGDEQFF. The CDR3 DNA follows: TGTGCCAGCAGTTTATATCCGTCCCTCGGGGATGAGCAGTTCTTC.

This clonotype was seen ten or more times. The rearrangement joins TRBV2 to TRBJ1-1; no definite D call. Looked up from germline, CDR1 is SNHLY and CDR2 is FYNNEI. V lost 8 bases and J 5 bases, leaving 15 bases between the germline ends. The CDR3 consists of 13 residues. The CDR3 spells CASETVRGTEAFF. As DNA, the CDR3 is TGTGCCAGCGAAACAGTGAGAGGAACTGAAGCTTTCTTT.

This clonotype was seen many times. V usage is TRBV6-1 and J usage is TRBJ2-5; D uncertain. Germline CDR1 is MNHNS and CDR2 is SASEGT. V lost 3 bases, J lost 1 base, and 12 bases lay in between. The CDR3 consists of 15 residues. CDR3 DNA: TGTGCCAGCAGTGACCAACCTCGGATCCAAGAGACCCAGTACTTC. Its protein is CASSDQPRIQETQYF.

The table lists this clonotype with many counts. The chain has TRBV20-1 and TRBJ2-1; D gene uncertain. The germline V and J ends were trimmed by 3 bases and 4 bases, with 7 bases remaining between them. Germline lookup yields CDR1 DFQATT and CDR2 SNEGSKA (reference sequence). This CDR3 comprises 12 residues. In DNA, the CDR3 is TGCAGTGCTAGTGGGGTTTACAATGAGCAGTTCTTC. The encoded protein is CSASGVYNEQFF.

This clonotype has at least ten counts. The rearrangement links TRBV10-2 to TRBJ1-1; D gene ambiguous. The ends were cut back, 2 bases at V and 2 bases at J, with 6 bases in the middle. Germline V gives CDR1 WSHSY, CDR2 SAAADI. This CDR3 has 13 residues. This CDR3 is CASSETDNTEAFF. CDR3 coding DNA: TGCGCCAGCAGTGAGACGGACAACACTGAAGCTTTCTTT.

In this sample, this clonotype turned up many times. V is TRBV9 and J is TRBJ2-4; 9 positions match TRBD1. V dropped 4 bases and J dropped 4; count of bases not matched to a gene: 3. Germline CDR1 reads SGDLS; CDR2 reads YYNGEE. The CDR3 has 14 amino acids. The CDR3 DNA follows: TGTGCCAGCAGCTCAGGGACAGGGAAAAACATTCAGTACTTC. Protein sequence: CASSSGTGKNIQYF.

This clonotype was detected many times. The chain combines TRBV6-6 with TRBJ1-5; TRBD1 agrees at 9 bases. Germline V gene data show CDR1 as MNHNY and CDR2 as SVGAGI (reference sequence). There are 15 residues in the CDR3. Unmatched junction bases numbered 5, after V lost 6 bases and J lost 2 bases. CDR3 residues: CASSPQGAGNQPQHF. The CDR3 DNA sequence: TGTGCCAGCAGCCCACAGGGGGCGGGCAATCAGCCCCAGCATTTT.

This clonotype was recorded at least ten times. The chain uses TRBV6-5 and TRBJ1-4; maybe TRBD1 (5 bases). The CDR3 covers 16 residues. The germline V gene encodes CDR1 MNHEY and CDR2 SVGAGI. The ends were cut back, 7 bases at V and 8 bases at J, with 23 bases in the middle. CDR3 nucleotides: TGTGCCAGCAAACACCACCGGGACCGTGGCGGAGAAAAACTGTTTTTT. It yields the protein CASKHHRDRGGEKLFF.

This clonotype was counted ten times or more. This sequence joins TRBV10-3 and TRBJ2-3; unclear D gene. This CDR3 is built from 12 residues. Germline CDR1 reads ENHRY; CDR2 reads SYGVKD. Trimming removed 9 bases at V and 1 base at J, with 8 bases between. The CDR3 DNA sequence: TGTGCCATAATGGATGGCACAGATACGCAGTATTTT. The encoded protein is CAIMDGTDTQYF.

This clonotype was seen a few times. The chain links TRBV6-5 to TRBJ2-2; no definite D call. V lost 5 bases to trimming and J lost 0 bases, with 19 bases between them. CDR1 is MNHEY, CDR2 SVGAGI, per germline. CDR3 size: 18 residues. The CDR3 bases are TGTGCCAGCAGTCTAGTCTATCCCTACAAAGCGAACACCGGGGAGCTGTTTTTT. Translated, it gives CASSLVYPYKANTGELFF.

The V call is TRBV29-1, the J call TRBJ1-2; a weak D match, TRBD1 (5 bases). Germline values: CDR1 SQVTM, CDR2 ANQGSEA. The CDR3 contains 13 residues. The V end was cut by 6 bases, the J end by 5 bases, with 16 bases between. CDR3 loop: CSVGRGDRYGYTF. The CDR3 region has the DNA TGCAGCGTGGGACGAGGGGACCGTTATGGCTACACCTTC.

This clonotype was detected ten times or more. The V gene is TRBV7-8, the J gene TRBJ2-3; D uncertain. The CDR3 consists of 15 residues. Germline V CDR1 and CDR2: SGHVS, FQNEAQ. With 0 bases removed from V and 9 bases from J, the gap between germline ends came to 16 bases. In DNA form, the CDR3 reads TGTGCCAGCAGCTTAGCCCTGGAGCGATCGCGCACGCAGTATTTT. This codes for CASSLALERSRTQYF.

This clonotype occurred many times. The V gene is TRBV5-4, the J gene TRBJ2-4; 7 bases map to TRBD1. Trimming took 4 bases from V and 8 from J; bases not matched to a gene: 15. Per the germline V gene, CDR1 is SGHNT and CDR2 is YYREEE (reference sequence). The CDR3 contains 16 residues. The CDR3 region is CASSTPQQGIVDIQYF. CDR3 coding DNA: TGTGCCAGCAGCACGCCCCAACAGGGGATTGTGGACATTCAGTACTTC.

The gene calls are TRBV15 and TRBJ1-5; a possible D gene is TRBD1 (5 bases). The CDR3 totals 13 residues. Per the germline V gene, CDR1 is LNHNV and CDR2 is YYDKDF (reference sequence). Trimming took off 1 base at V and 6 bases at J, with 7 bases between the two ends. The CDR3 DNA reads TGTGCCACCAGCAGAGCCGGGGGTCAGCCCCAGCATTTT. Translation: CATSRAGGQPQHF.

This clonotype was counted a few times. The rearrangement links TRBV6-6 to TRBJ2-2; TRBD2 aligns across 11 bases. Germline V gene lookup returns CDR1 MNHNY and CDR2 SVGAGI (reference sequence). The length of the CDR3 is 15 residues. V was clipped by 5 bases and J by 1 base; unmatched bases: 0. The CDR3, as DNA: TGTGCCAGCAGTCTAGCGGGGGGGAACACCGGGGAGCTGTTTTTT. Protein sequence: CASSLAGGNTGELFF.

This chain joins TRBV30 and TRBJ2-7; possible D gene TRBD1, 5 bases. CDR3 size: 14 residues. Looked up from germline, CDR1 is GTSNPN and CDR2 is SVGIG (reference sequence). Deletions cut 2 bases from V and 2 bases from J, with 13 bases between. In DNA form, the CDR3 reads TGTGCCTGGAGTTACAAAGGGGCCCCCTACGAGCAGTACTTC. Amino acids: CAWSYKGAPYEQYF.

This clonotype showed up many times. The rearrangement uses TRBV6-6 and TRBJ2-3, with 13 bases aligning to TRBD2. V was pared by 6 bases and J by 0 bases, with 3 bases of the junction left unmatched. CDR3 length equals 16 residues. Germline V CDR1 and CDR2: MNHNY, SVGAGI (reference sequence). CDR3 DNA sequence: TGTGCCAGCAGCAGACTAGCGGGGGGCAGCACAGATACGCAGTATTTT. Protein sequence: CASSRLAGGSTDTQYF.

This clonotype was found a few times. J is TRBJ1-1 and V is TRBV12-3 or TRBV12-4, with 7 bases lining up with TRBD1. After removal of 5 bases from V and 3 bases from J, the junction contained 3 bases not matched to a gene. The CDR3 loop spans 13 amino acids. CDR3 protein: CASSRQGYTEAFF. The CDR3 DNA follows: TGTGCCAGCAGTAGACAGGGATACACTGAAGCTTTCTTT.

The J gene is TRBJ2-3, the V gene TRBV5-1; a possible D gene is TRBD1 (6 bases). The germline V and J ends were trimmed by 4 bases and 3 bases, with 15 bases remaining between them. The germline V gene has CDR1 SGHRS and CDR2 YFSETQ. This CDR3 region has 15 residues. CDR3 sequence reads: CASSGTGWVTDTQYF. The CDR3 nucleotides read TGCGCCAGCAGCGGAACAGGGTGGGTTACAGATACGCAGTATTTT.

The J gene is TRBJ2-1, the V gene TRBV27, with D possibly matching TRBD2 (5 bases). V dropped 3 bases and J dropped 7 bases, with 13 bases sitting between them. The CDR3 length is 14 residues. CDR1 is MNHEY, CDR2 SMNVEV, per germline (reference sequence). The CDR3 region has the DNA TGTGCCAGCAGTTTGGCTAGCATCGAGAATGAGCAGTTCTTC. Translation gives CASSLASIENEQFF.

V gene TRBV11-2 combines with J gene TRBJ2-7; D may be TRBD2 (5 bases). Germline CDR1 SGHAT, CDR2 FQNNGV. The V end lost 5 bases, the J end lost 2 bases, and 7 bases lay between the germline ends. There are 12 residues in the CDR3. CDR3 in DNA: TGTGCCAGCAGCCCCGGGACCTACGAGCAGTACTTC. Protein product: CASSPGTYEQYF.